One T cell receptor beta chain is described in this entry. Its target is unknown. The time point was: persistent/refractory GD, antithyroid drugs over 5 years with positive TRAb. Researchers made the TCR library from RNA that was extracted from PBMCs. The data were obtained in a study of regulatory T cells in long-lasting Graves disease. CDR3 size: 11 residues. V lost 2 bases to trimming and J lost 7 bases, with 4 bases between them. Both iRepertoire HTBI primers and Arm-PCR of CDR3 regions were used to build the TCR beta libraries. One entry per CDR3 protein, called by TCRdb with MiXCR from the multiplex PCR reads. The table lists 400,000 to 500,000 distinct CDR3 sequences, around 20% of them singletons, with over 7.5% in the top ten. General study findings and limits: More public clonotypes were shared by persistent patients (under 3,000) than by new patients (about 970). For persistent Graves' patients, TCR diversity was lower than for newly diagnosed ones. Patients with persistent disease showed a bias toward TRBV28, TRBJ1-2 and TRBJ2-5.

J is TRBJ2-3 and V is TRBV12-3 or TRBV12-4; D ambiguous. The sequencing here drew on peripheral blood mononuclear cells (PBMCs), taken when the disease was refractory, from a patient treated with antithyroid drugs. The TCR originated in a female donor with Graves disease. In DNA, the CDR3 is TGTGCCAGCAGTTTATCAAATACGCAGTATTTT. Translated: CASSLSNTQYF.